The 15 T cell receptor beta chains in this list originate from one sample, sequenced in a study of blood T cell repertoires in COVID-19. Assay used: immunoSEQ multiplex PCR; TCRdb lists only in-frame clones, some missing. The repertoire holds roughly 99,000 clones, with around 89% as singletons. The specimen was peripheral blood. The receptors come from a man between 35 and 55 years old with active or convalescent COVID-19.

The gene calls are TRBV7-3 and TRBJ1-4; possibly TRBD1 for D (5 bases). The length of the CDR3 is 16 residues. Germline-derived CDR1 and CDR2 are SGHTA and FQGTGA. With 2 bases removed from V and 0 bases from J, the gap between germline ends came to 10 bases. In DNA form, the CDR3 reads TGTGCCAGCAGCTTAGAAGGGGTTTCAACTAATGAAAAACTGTTTTTT. Translation: CASSLEGVSTNEKLFF.

This chain links TRBV6-2 or TRBV6-3 with TRBJ2-5, with TRBD1 identical over 7 bases. Per germline, CDR1 MNHEY and CDR2 SVGEGT. The CDR3 sequence is 14 residues long. Trimming removed 4 bases from V and 4 bases from J; junction bases left unmatched: 6. The CDR3 is CASSWRGGGETQYF. The CDR3 nucleotides read TGTGCCAGCAGTTGGAGAGGGGGCGGAGAGACCCAGTACTTC.

By proportion, this clone is medium-sized. CDR3 in amino acids: CASMALGGETQYF. CDR3 nucleotide sequence: TGTGCCAGTATGGCCCTTGGGGGGGAGACCCAGTACTTC. The rearrangement links TRBV19 to TRBJ2-5; TRBD2 is a possible D gene (6 bases). CDR1 LNHDA and CDR2 SQIVND come from the germline V gene (reference sequence). CDR3 length: 13 residues. Trimming removed 7 bases from V and 5 bases from J, with 14 bases in between.

The gene calls are TRBV5-1 and TRBJ2-1; TRBD2 matches at 11 bases. V was clipped by 4 bases and J by 4 bases; unmatched bases: 4. Germline V CDR1 and CDR2: SGHRS, YFSETQ. This CDR3 contains 15 residues. For the CDR3, the DNA is TGCGCCAGCAGCCCGGGACTAGCGGTATACAATGAGCAGTTCTTC. This sequence encodes CASSPGLAVYNEQFF.

The J gene is TRBJ2-2, the V gene TRBV5-5; perhaps TRBD2 as D (5 bases). Germline CDR1 SGHKS, CDR2 YYEKEE (reference sequence). This CDR3 is built from 15 residues. Deletions cut 6 bases from V and 2 bases from J, with 14 bases between. The CDR3: CASKGSGYNTGELFF. CDR3 in DNA: TGTGCCAGCAAAGGATCGGGGTACAACACCGGGGAGCTGTTTTTT.

This clone occurred once. This chain joins TRBV4-1 and TRBJ1-2, with D uncertain. CDR1 is MGHRA, CDR2 YSYEKL, per germline. V was cut by 1 base and J by 7 bases, with 16 bases left in between. The CDR3 loop spans 15 amino acids. The CDR3 loop is CASSQVDREAAGYTF. The CDR3 DNA follows: TGCGCCAGCAGCCAAGTAGATAGGGAGGCGGCTGGCTACACCTTC.

The table lists this clone with a count of one. CDR3 nucleotide sequence: TGTGCCAGCAGTTTAGCATTTGGGACAGAAGAGACCCAGTACTTC. As protein: CASSLAFGTEETQYF. This rearrangement joins TRBV27 to TRBJ2-5; TRBD1 aligns across 7 bases. There are 15 residues in the CDR3. Germline V CDR1 and CDR2: MNHEY, SMNVEV (reference sequence). V lost 2 bases, J lost 3 bases, and 6 bases stayed unmatched.

The CDR3, as DNA: TGTGCCAGCAGCACACTAGCGAGTAACACAGATACGCAGTATTTT. This encodes CASSTLASNTDTQYF. The chain employs TRBV7-9 and TRBJ2-3, with 7 bases aligning to TRBD2. Trimming took 5 bases from V and 2 from J; bases not matched to a gene: 7. This CDR3 comprises 15 residues. Germline CDR1 reads SEHNR; CDR2 reads FQNEAQ (reference sequence).

V and J are TRBV9 and TRBJ1-6; TRBD1 might be the D (6 bases). The CDR3 spans 14 residues. Germline CDR1 and CDR2: SGDLS and YYNGEE. Trimming cost V 4 bases and J 10 bases, with 15 bases left between them. CDR3 sequence (DNA): TGTGCCAGCAGCCCCGACCAGGGGAGATCACCCCTCCACTTT. Protein: CASSPDQGRSPLHF.

The CDR3 loop is CASSPATAPVFGQPQHF. CDR3 bases: TGTGCCAGCAGCCCTGCGACAGCCCCGGTATTCGGTCAGCCCCAGCATTTT. This rearrangement joins TRBV6-2 or TRBV6-3 to TRBJ1-5, with a possible D match to TRBD1 (5 bases). With 6 bases removed from V and 6 bases from J, the gap between germline ends came to 24 bases. This CDR3 contains 17 residues. Germline-derived CDR1 and CDR2 are MNHEY and SVGEGT.

The gene calls are TRBV30 and TRBJ2-3; D unclear. CDR3 size: 12 residues. Trimming left V 5 bases short and J 4 bases short, with 10 bases between. From germline, CDR1 is GTSNPN and CDR2 SVGIG (reference sequence). CDR3 region: CAWSRGADTQYF. As DNA, the CDR3 is TGTGCCTGGTCTCGAGGTGCAGATACGCAGTATTTT.

The V call is TRBV10-3, the J call TRBJ1-1, with 8 bases that match TRBD1. V lost 2 bases to trimming and J lost 1 base; unmatched junction nucleotides: 9. This CDR3 spans 17 amino acids. CDR1 ENHRY and CDR2 SYGVKD come from the germline V gene. The CDR3 nucleotides read TGTGCCATCAGTGAGCCCCGGACAGGGCTATGGAACACTGAAGCTTTCTTT. This encodes CAISEPRTGLWNTEAFF.

The chain has TRBV6-2 or TRBV6-3 and TRBJ2-7, with 9 positions matching TRBD2. The trim removed 5 bases at V and 7 bases at J, leaving 9 bases unmatched. The CDR3 extends over 14 amino acids. The germline gives CDR1 MNHEY, CDR2 SVGEGT. DNA of the CDR3: TGTGCCAGCAGTGGAGCGGGAGGCCCTAGGGAGCAGTACTTC. As protein: CASSGAGGPREQYF.

The V call is TRBV11-2, the J call TRBJ1-3; 7 bases are a match to TRBD1. J lost 4 bases, V lost 6 bases, and 6 bases had no gene match. CDR3 size: 14 residues. The germline CDR1 and CDR2 sequences are SGHAT and FQNNGV. Written as DNA, the CDR3 is TGTGCCAGCAGGTATCCGGGACAGGGAAACACCATATATTTT. Protein sequence: CASRYPGQGNTIYF.

The chain is built from TRBV7-2 and TRBJ1-1; TRBD1 is a possible D gene (6 bases). Trimming cost V 2 bases and J 4 bases, with 11 bases left between them. The CDR3 consists of 14 residues. Germline V CDR1 and CDR2: SGHTA, FQGNSA. The CDR3 DNA reads as TGTGCCAGCAGCTTACACCAGGGGAGCACTGAAGCTTTCTTT. Its protein is CASSLHQGSTEAFF.